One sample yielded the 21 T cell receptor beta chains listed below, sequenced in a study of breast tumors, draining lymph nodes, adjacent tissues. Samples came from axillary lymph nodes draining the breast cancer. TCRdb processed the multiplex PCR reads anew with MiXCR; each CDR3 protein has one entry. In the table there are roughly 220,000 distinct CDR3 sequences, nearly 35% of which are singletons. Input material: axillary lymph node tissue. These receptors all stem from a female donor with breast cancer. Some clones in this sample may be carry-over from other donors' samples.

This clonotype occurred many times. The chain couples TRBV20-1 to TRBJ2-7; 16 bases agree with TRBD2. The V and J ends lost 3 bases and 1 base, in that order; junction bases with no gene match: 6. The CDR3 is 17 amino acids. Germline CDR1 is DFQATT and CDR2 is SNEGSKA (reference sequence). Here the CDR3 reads CSARGLAGGLGSYEQYF. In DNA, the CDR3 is TGCAGTGCTAGGGGACTAGCGGGAGGGCTGGGATCCTACGAGCAGTACTTC.

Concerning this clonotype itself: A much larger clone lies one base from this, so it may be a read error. CDR3 sequence reads: CASRALRGAIGGYTF. The CDR3 bases are TGTGCCAGCAGGGCTCTGAGAGGGGCAATCGGTGGCTACACCTTC. The V and J genes are TRBV11-2 and TRBJ1-2, with D maybe TRBD1 (5 bases). Germline V gene sequence: CDR1 SGHAT, CDR2 FQNNGV. V was cut by 6 bases and J by 7 bases, with 21 bases left in between. The CDR3 has 15 residues.

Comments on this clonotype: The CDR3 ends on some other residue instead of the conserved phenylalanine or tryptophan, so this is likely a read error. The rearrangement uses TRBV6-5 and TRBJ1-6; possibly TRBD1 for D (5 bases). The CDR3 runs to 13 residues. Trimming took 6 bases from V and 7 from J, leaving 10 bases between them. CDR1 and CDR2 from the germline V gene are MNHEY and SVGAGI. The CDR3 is CASSGTPNSPLHL. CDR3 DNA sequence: TGTGCCAGCAGCGGGACGCCGAATTCACCCCTCCACCTT.

The CDR3 bases are TGTGCCAGCAGCTTACAAGGGGGGCGGAACACAGATACGCAGTATTTT. This encodes CASSLQGGRNTDTQYF. The chain recombines TRBV7-9 with TRBJ2-3; TRBD1 or TRBD2 may be the D gene (6 bases each). Trimming cost V 2 bases and J 2 bases, with 14 bases left between them. The CDR3 contains 16 residues. Germline-derived CDR1 and CDR2 are SEHNR and FQNEAQ (reference sequence).

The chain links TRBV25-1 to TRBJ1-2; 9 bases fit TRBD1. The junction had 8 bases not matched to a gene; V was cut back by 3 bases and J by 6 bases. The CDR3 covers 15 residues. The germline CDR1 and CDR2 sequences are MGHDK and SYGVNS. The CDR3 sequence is CASSDLGQGYDGYTF. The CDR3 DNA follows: TGTGCCAGCAGTGACCTGGGACAGGGATATGATGGCTACACCTTC.

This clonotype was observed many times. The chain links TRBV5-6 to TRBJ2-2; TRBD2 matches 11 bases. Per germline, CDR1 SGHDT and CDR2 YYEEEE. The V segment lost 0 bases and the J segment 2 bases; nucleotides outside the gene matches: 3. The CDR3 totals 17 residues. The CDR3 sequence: CASSLVLAGGNTGELFF. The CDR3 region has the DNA TGTGCCAGCAGCTTGGTCCTAGCGGGGGGTAACACCGGGGAGCTGTTTTTT.

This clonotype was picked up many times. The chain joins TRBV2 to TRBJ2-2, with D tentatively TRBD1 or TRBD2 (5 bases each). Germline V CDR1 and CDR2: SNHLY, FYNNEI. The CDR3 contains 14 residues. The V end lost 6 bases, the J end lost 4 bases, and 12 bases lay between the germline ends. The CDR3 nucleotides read TGTGCCAGCAGATTCGGGACGAGCACCGGGGAGCTGTTTTTT. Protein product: CASRFGTSTGELFF.

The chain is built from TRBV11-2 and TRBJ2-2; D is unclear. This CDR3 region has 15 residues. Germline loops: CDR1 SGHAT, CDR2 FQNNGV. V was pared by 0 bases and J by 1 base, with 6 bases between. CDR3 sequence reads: CASSLDLLNTGELFF. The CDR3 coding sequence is TGTGCCAGCAGCTTAGATCTTTTGAACACCGGGGAGCTGTTTTTT. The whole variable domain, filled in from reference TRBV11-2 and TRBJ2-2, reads EAGVAQSPRYKIIEKRQSVAFWCNPISGHATLYWYQQILGQGPKLLIQFQNNGVVDDSQLPKDRFSAERLKGVDSTLKIQPAKLEDSAVYLCASSLDLLNTGELFFGEGSRLTVL.

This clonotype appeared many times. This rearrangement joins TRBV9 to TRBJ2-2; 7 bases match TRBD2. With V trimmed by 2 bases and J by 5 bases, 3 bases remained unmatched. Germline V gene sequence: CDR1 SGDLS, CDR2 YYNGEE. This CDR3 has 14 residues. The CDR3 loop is CASSVRTSTGELFF. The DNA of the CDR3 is TGTGCCAGCAGCGTTCGGACTAGTACCGGGGAGCTGTTTTTT.

The CDR3 nucleotides are TGCAGCGGCGATCAGGGAGACTATGGCTACACCTTC. It is translated as CSGDQGDYGYTF. V is TRBV29-1 and J is TRBJ1-2, with a tentative D call TRBD1 (5 bases). CDR1 SQVTM and CDR2 ANQGSEA come from the germline V gene. V lost 7 bases and J lost 3, with 12 bases in between. This CDR3 is 12 amino acids long.

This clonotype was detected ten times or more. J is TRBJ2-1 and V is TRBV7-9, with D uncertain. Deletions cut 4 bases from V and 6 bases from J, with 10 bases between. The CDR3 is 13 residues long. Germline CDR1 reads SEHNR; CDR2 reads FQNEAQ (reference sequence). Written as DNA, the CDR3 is TGTGCCAGCAGCTGGGGATTGGGCAATGAGCAGTTCTTC. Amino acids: CASSWGLGNEQFF.

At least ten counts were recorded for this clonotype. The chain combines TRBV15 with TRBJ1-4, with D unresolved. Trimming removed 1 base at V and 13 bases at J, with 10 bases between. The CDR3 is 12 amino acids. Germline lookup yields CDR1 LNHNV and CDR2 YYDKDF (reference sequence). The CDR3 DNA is TGTGCCACCAGCAGAGTTTATGAGGGACTGTTTTTT. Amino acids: CATSRVYEGLFF.

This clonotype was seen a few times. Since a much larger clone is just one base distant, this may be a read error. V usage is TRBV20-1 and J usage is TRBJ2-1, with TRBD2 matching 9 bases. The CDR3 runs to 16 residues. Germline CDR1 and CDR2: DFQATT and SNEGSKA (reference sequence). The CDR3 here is CSALGGGATSYNEQLF. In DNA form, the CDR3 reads TGCAGTGCCTTAGGCGGGGGGGCCACGTCCTACAATGAGCAGCTCTTC.

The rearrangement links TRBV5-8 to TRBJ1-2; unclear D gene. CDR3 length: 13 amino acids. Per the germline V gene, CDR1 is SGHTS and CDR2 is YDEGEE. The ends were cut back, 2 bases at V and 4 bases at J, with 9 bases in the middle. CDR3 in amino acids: CASSLSAAYGYTF. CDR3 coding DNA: TGTGCCAGCAGCTTATCTGCCGCCTATGGCTACACCTTC.

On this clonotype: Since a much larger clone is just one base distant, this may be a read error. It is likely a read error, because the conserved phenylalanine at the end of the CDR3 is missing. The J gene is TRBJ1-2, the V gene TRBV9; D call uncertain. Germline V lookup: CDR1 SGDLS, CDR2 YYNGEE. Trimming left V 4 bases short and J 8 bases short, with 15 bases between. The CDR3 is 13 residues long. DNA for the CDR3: TGTGCCAGCAGCCCCCATGTGACTTTGGGCTACACCTCC. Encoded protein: CASSPHVTLGYTS.

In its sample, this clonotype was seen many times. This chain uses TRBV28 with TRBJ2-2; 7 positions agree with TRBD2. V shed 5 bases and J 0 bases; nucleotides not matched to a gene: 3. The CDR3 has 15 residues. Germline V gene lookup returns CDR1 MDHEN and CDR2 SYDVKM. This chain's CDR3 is CASSRSGSNTGELFF. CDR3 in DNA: TGTGCCAGCAGTCGTAGCGGGTCGAACACCGGGGAGCTGTTTTTT.

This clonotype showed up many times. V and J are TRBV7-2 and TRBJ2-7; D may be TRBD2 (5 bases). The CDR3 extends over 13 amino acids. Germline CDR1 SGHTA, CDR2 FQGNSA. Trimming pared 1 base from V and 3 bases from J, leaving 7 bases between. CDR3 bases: TGTGCCAGCAGCTTAGGGACTCACTACGAGCAGTACTTC. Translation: CASSLGTHYEQYF.

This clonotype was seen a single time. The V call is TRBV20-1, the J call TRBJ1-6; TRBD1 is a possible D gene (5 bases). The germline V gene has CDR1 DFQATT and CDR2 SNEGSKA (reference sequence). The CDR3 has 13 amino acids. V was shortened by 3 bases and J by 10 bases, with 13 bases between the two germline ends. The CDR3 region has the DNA TGCAGTGCTAGTCCTGGGAACAGGTCACCCCTCCACTTT. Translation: CSASPGNRSPLHF.

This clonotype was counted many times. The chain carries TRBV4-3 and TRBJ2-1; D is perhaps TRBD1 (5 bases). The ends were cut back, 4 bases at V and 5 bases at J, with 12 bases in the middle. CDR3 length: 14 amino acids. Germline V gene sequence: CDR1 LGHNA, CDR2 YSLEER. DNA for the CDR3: TGCGCCAGCAGCCGCGGACATGAGGACAATGAGCAGTTCTTC. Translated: CASSRGHEDNEQFF.

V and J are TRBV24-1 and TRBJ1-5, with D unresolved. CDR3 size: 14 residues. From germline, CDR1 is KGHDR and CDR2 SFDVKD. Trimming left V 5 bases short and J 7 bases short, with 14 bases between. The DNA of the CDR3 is TGTGCCACCAGTGCTAGAGCCGGGCTGCAGCCCCAGCATTTT. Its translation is CATSARAGLQPQHF.

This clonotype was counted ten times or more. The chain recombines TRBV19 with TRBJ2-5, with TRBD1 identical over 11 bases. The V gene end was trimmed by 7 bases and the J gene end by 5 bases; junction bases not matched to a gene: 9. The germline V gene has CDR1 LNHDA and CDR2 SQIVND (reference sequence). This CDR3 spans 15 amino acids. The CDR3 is CASNPGQGGPETQYF. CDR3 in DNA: TGTGCCAGTAACCCGGGACAGGGGGGTCCGGAGACCCAGTACTTC.